This T cell receptor (beta chain) was captured by sequencing in a study of cytotoxic CD8 clonotypes in ibrutinib-treated CLL (dated by TCRdb to about 2021). Concerning the study at large: The cohort included around 16 treatment-naive and roughly ten relapsed/refractory patients; around 18 were IGHV unmutated. The response samples were drawn at a median of approximately twelve months into treatment, with a range of about 6 to 40 months. Cryopreserved peripheral blood mononuclear cells were obtained before treatment, at response, and at either sustained remission or disease progression. Samples averaged approximately 260,000 productive templates and some 91,000 productive rearrangements. Of the 90 or so participants in the trial, about 25 had longitudinal samples available. Partial responses were observed in approximately 24 patients and complete responses in 2; after a median follow-up of 68 months, remission was maintained in roughly 15 patients and progression was observed in roughly twelve. Every remission and progressive disease sample was obtained while ibrutinib was still being received by the patients.

In regard to this clone: Its binding antigen is unknown. No base quality values were provided; no much bigger clone lies one nucleotide off.

What the authors observed across the whole study: Baseline clonality was found to be higher than that of age-matched healthy donors and was strongly correlated with circulating CD8+ T-cell counts. Public clonotypes were rare and either shrank or stayed stable during treatment, and the rise in clonality at ibrutinib response reflected expansion of private clonotypes. Clonality increased at ibrutinib response, stayed stable in sustained remission, and fell back toward baseline at progression. Lymph node repertoires were not examined, and the timing of sampling was not matched between patients in sustained remission and those whose disease progressed.

Each clonotype received, on average, about 10x coverage in deep resolution sequencing performed on a MiSeq, where the target depth lay between 1 in 1 million and 1 in 200,000 T cells. The immunoSEQ hsTCRB Kit was used to generate TCR beta libraries. For the original study's pipeline: Data were analyzed with ImmunoSEQ Data Assistant and ImmunoSEQ Analyzer, with V, D and J genes assigned per IMGT definitions. Clonality, which ranges from 0 to 1, was calculated as one minus the normalized Shannon entropy of productive rearrangement frequencies. Public clonotype analysis was restricted to overrepresented clonotypes comprising at least 0.05% of each patient's repertoire. Thirteen age-matched healthy donor repertoires from immuneACCESS were used as controls for clonality. TCRdb holds this immuneACCESS table with in-frame rearrangements only. Some clones are missing; in checked studies, unresolved V genes explain under half, and the rest has no known cause. V, J and clone size derive from that table, while D and trimming were established from the DNA sequence. In this sample the table shows more than 110,000 clones, approximately 80% of which occur a single time. Jointly, the top ten make up approximately 7.6% of the sample.

The CDR3 goes from the cysteine to the phenylalanine over 14 residues. Only the CDR3 DNA stays, 42 bases, in frame from base 1. The germline V gene (reference sequence) sets CDR1 to LNHDA and CDR2 to SQIVND. Cut back by 1 base and 4 bases, the V and J ends lie 10 bases apart. For TCR beta library preparation, about 2.1 micrograms of genomic DNA were extracted from the cryopreserved PBMCs. Longitudinal blood samples from CLL patients on ibrutinib monotherapy underwent high-throughput TCR beta sequencing. The patients were enrolled in a single-center, open-label phase 2 trial of ibrutinib monotherapy. This sequence was found in a human donor with chronic lymphocytic leukemia. Here the chain combines TRBV19 and TRBJ2-5, with the D gene not clear enough to name. The sequences come from PBMCs, collected after 36 months of ibrutinib treatment. The CDR3 in this case is CASSIGVDLETQYF. The DNA sequence is as follows: TGTGCCAGTAGTATAGGAGTTGATTTAGAGACCCAGTACTTC.